Shown below are 27 T cell receptor beta chains from a single sample sequenced in a study of blood T cell repertoires in COVID-19. This table comes from immunoSEQ multiplex PCR, and its TCRdb copy is limited to in-frame clones, with some not included. The sample has roughly 50,000 clones, 85% to 90% seen once. Sequencing was performed on peripheral blood. The receptors stem from an elderly man with acute or convalescent COVID-19.

The chain couples TRBV9 to TRBJ2-5; 8 nucleotides match TRBD1. The germline V gene has CDR1 SGDLS and CDR2 YYNGEE. J was trimmed by 5 bases and V by 4 bases; bases with no gene match: 10. This CDR3 contains 15 residues. The CDR3 DNA sequence: TGTGCCAGCAGCCCAACCGGACAGGGACGGGAGACCCAGTACTTC. As protein: CASSPTGQGRETQYF.

The chain joins TRBV5-6 to TRBJ2-1, with a weak D call TRBD1 (7 bases). V was cut by 4 bases and J by 10 bases, with 21 bases left in between. Looked up from germline, CDR1 is SGHDT and CDR2 is YYEEEE. There are 15 residues in the CDR3. The CDR3 DNA sequence: TGTGCCAGCAGCACCCGGGACAGAGGCGGGATAGAGCAGTTCTTC. Its protein product is CASSTRDRGGIEQFF.

This clone came up a few times. This chain joins TRBV18 and TRBJ1-3, with D possibly TRBD1 on 6 matching bases. Germline CDR1 is KGHSH and CDR2 is LQKENI. The length of the CDR3 is 17 residues. V lost 3 bases to trimming and J lost 3 bases, with 18 bases between them. DNA of the CDR3: TGTGCCAGCTCACCCAACCAGGGGAAGATGAGTGGAAACACCATATATTTT. Its protein is CASSPNQGKMSGNTIYF.

The rearrangement links TRBV5-4 to TRBJ1-1; tentative D call: TRBD1 (6 bases). CDR3 length equals 13 residues. Germline CDR1 SGHNT, CDR2 YYREEE (reference sequence). V lost 4 bases, J lost 4 bases, and 11 bases lay in between. CDR3 residues: CASSIRGATEAFF. The CDR3 nucleotides read TGTGCCAGCAGCATCCGGGGGGCCACTGAAGCTTTCTTT.

The chain employs TRBV18 and TRBJ2-7, with 11 bases fitting TRBD1. V trimming: 1 base; J trimming: 4 bases; junction bases outside the gene matches: 3. CDR1 and CDR2 from the germline V gene are KGHSH and LQKENI. The CDR3 extends over 15 amino acids. The CDR3 DNA reads as TGTGCCAGCTCACCACAAGGGACAGGGGGTTACGAGCAGTACTTC. Translated: CASSPQGTGGYEQYF.

This chain links TRBV28 with TRBJ1-5, with D possibly matching TRBD1 (5 bases). The CDR3 has 14 residues. The V and J ends lost 4 bases and 3 bases respectively, with 10 bases between them. Germline loops: CDR1 MDHEN, CDR2 SYDVKM. CDR3 bases: TGTGCCAGCAGTTCGGTCAGGGTCAATCAGCCCCAGCATTTT. This codes for CASSSVRVNQPQHF.

The rearrangement uses TRBV6-5 and TRBJ1-5; a weak D match, TRBD1 (6 bases). From germline, CDR1 is MNHEY and CDR2 SVGAGI. With 5 bases removed from V and 4 bases from J, the gap between germline ends came to 9 bases. The CDR3 has 13 residues. CDR3 protein: CASSRTENQPQHF. The CDR3 DNA is TGTGCCAGCAGTAGGACAGAGAATCAGCCCCAGCATTTT.

V gene TRBV27 combines with J gene TRBJ2-7, with 10 bases lining up with TRBD1. The V gene's germline CDR1 is MNHEY and CDR2 SMNVEV (reference sequence). This CDR3 contains 15 residues. With V trimmed by 6 bases and J by 9 bases, 14 bases remained unmatched. CDR3 DNA sequence: TGTGCCAGCAGGGGGGGCCGACAGGGGGCCGCTCCGCAGTACTTC. This sequence encodes CASRGGRQGAAPQYF.

The rearrangement uses TRBV7-6 and TRBJ2-7; D perhaps matches TRBD1 (7 bases). Germline V lookup: CDR1 SGHVS, CDR2 FNYEAQ. The CDR3 sequence is 19 residues long. Trimming removed 1 base at V and 5 bases at J, with 27 bases between. The DNA of the CDR3 is TGTGCCAGCAGCTTAGAAGGACAGGTTCCCGGGGGTAAAGAAAACGAGCAGTACTTC. It translates to CASSLEGQVPGGKENEQYF.

In nucleotides, the CDR3 is TGTGCCAGCAGTGAGCAGGGGGCCTACACTGAAGCTTTCTTT. Its translation is CASSEQGAYTEAFF. The V and J genes are TRBV6-1 and TRBJ1-1, with 8 positions matching TRBD1. The CDR3 spans 14 residues. V gave up 3 bases and J gave up 3 bases; unmatched junction bases: 3. Germline V lookup: CDR1 MNHNS, CDR2 SASEGT.

The CDR3 is CASSKSDRGAKNIQYF. CDR3 sequence (DNA): TGTGCCAGCAGCAAGAGTGACAGGGGAGCCAAAAACATTCAGTACTTC. The chain is built from TRBV21-1 and TRBJ2-4; the D call of TRBD1 is as the table states it, not checked on the DNA. TRBV21-1 is tagged as a pseudogene. This CDR3 region has 16 residues.

V is TRBV27 and J is TRBJ2-5; 10 nucleotides line up with TRBD2. Germline V gene lookup returns CDR1 MNHEY and CDR2 SMNVEV (reference sequence). Germline trimming cut 5 bases from V and 5 bases from J; bases unmatched to any gene: 8. CDR3 length: 15 residues. CDR3 sequence reads: CASSPERGGLETQYF. The CDR3 nucleotides read TGTGCCAGCAGTCCCGAGCGGGGGGGCCTTGAGACCCAGTACTTC.

The chain couples TRBV5-6 to TRBJ1-2; no reliable D call. The germline V gene has CDR1 SGHDT and CDR2 YYEEEE. The ends were cut back, 0 bases at V and 4 bases at J, with 10 bases in the middle. The CDR3 runs 14 residues. This CDR3 is CASSLAGVGYGYTF. CDR3 nucleotides: TGTGCCAGCAGCTTGGCGGGAGTTGGCTATGGCTACACCTTC.

The gene calls are TRBV10-3 and TRBJ1-2, with 7 positions matching TRBD1. Germline values: CDR1 ENHRY, CDR2 SYGVKD. J was trimmed by 2 bases and V by 5 bases; bases with no gene match: 5. CDR3 length: 14 residues. CDR3 nucleotides: TGTGCCATCAGTAACAGGGGATTGAACTATGGCTACACCTTC. Amino acids: CAISNRGLNYGYTF.

This sequence joins TRBV14 and TRBJ2-2; D gene uncertain. The germline V gene has CDR1 SGHDN and CDR2 FVKESK. The CDR3 spans 16 residues. Trimming cost V 3 bases and J 4 bases, with 15 bases left between them. CDR3 in DNA: TGTGCCAGCAGCCATTATAGATCGAGGCTCACCGGGGAGCTGTTTTTT. This sequence encodes CASSHYRSRLTGELFF.

The chain employs TRBV24-1 and TRBJ2-3, with TRBD2 identical over 9 bases. The trim removed 4 bases at V and 3 bases at J, leaving 4 bases unmatched. Germline lookup yields CDR1 KGHDR and CDR2 SFDVKD. This CDR3 spans 15 amino acids. The CDR3 DNA reads as TGTGCCACCAGTGACACGGGACTAGCAACAGATACGCAGTATTTT. Amino acids: CATSDTGLATDTQYF.

A single count supports this clone. The chain carries TRBV19 and TRBJ2-3; D might be TRBD2 (6 bases). The CDR3 is 15 residues long. V was shortened by 6 bases and J by 6 bases, with 19 bases between the two germline ends. CDR1 and CDR2 from the germline V gene are LNHDA and SQIVND (reference sequence). CDR3 nucleotides: TGTGCCAGTAGGGACGGGACGGGGAGGTCGGATACGCAGTATTTT. The encoded protein is CASRDGTGRSDTQYF.

The chain couples TRBV7-9 to TRBJ1-1; 11 positions match TRBD1. The V and J ends lost 5 bases and 11 bases, in that order; junction bases with no gene match: 7. Germline V gene lookup returns CDR1 SEHNR and CDR2 FQNEAQ (reference sequence). The CDR3 has 13 residues. CDR3: CASSRGQGESAFF. The CDR3 DNA sequence: TGTGCCAGCAGCCGGGGACAGGGGGAATCGGCTTTCTTT. The whole variable domain, filled in from reference TRBV7-9 and TRBJ1-1, reads DTGVSQNPRHKITKRGQNVTFRCDPISEHNRLYWYRQTLGQGPEFLTYFQNEAQLEKSRLLSDRFSAERPKGSFSTLEIQRTEQGDSAMYLCASSRGQGESAFFGQGTRLTVV.

The chain carries TRBV6-5 and TRBJ1-1; D uncertain. Germline CDR1 is MNHEY and CDR2 is SVGAGI. The CDR3 contains 14 residues. V gave up 1 base and J gave up 1 base, with 7 bases separating them. The CDR3 loop is CASSYLRANTEAFF. CDR3 DNA sequence: TGTGCCAGCAGTTACTTGAGGGCGAACACTGAAGCTTTCTTT.

The genes are TRBV3-1 (or the pseudogene TRBV3-2) and TRBJ1-6, with TRBD1 as a possible D gene (5 bases). V dropped 4 bases and J dropped 7 bases, with 8 bases sitting between them. Germline V gene lookup returns CDR1 LGHDT and CDR2 YNNKEL (reference sequence). The CDR3 contains 13 residues. Here the CDR3 reads CASSPTGNSPLHF. CDR3 coding DNA: TGTGCCAGCAGCCCCACAGGAAATTCACCCCTCCACTTT.

The chain joins TRBV5-1 to TRBJ2-3, with a possible D match to TRBD1 (5 bases). The CDR3 has 14 amino acids. V was clipped by 5 bases and J by 1 base, with 11 bases between them. Germline V gene sequence: CDR1 SGHRS, CDR2 YFSETQ. The CDR3 reads CASRQLTGTDTQYF. In DNA, the CDR3 is TGCGCCAGCAGACAGCTGACAGGCACAGATACGCAGTATTTT.

The chain combines TRBV27 with TRBJ1-2; TRBD1 agrees at 7 bases. Germline V gives CDR1 MNHEY, CDR2 SMNVEV (reference sequence). V dropped 5 bases and J dropped 4; count of bases not matched to a gene: 4. The CDR3 totals 13 residues. This CDR3 reads CASSRDRVYGYTF. CDR3 coding DNA: TGTGCCAGCAGTCGAGACAGGGTCTATGGCTACACCTTC.

The gene calls are TRBV7-3 and TRBJ2-2; D is uncertain. CDR3 length: 13 residues. The germline V gene has CDR1 SGHTA and CDR2 FQGTGA. The ends were cut back, 0 bases at V and 8 bases at J, with 7 bases in the middle. CDR3 protein: CASSLTLTGELFF. The CDR3 DNA sequence: TGTGCCAGCAGCTTAACGTTGACAGGGGAGCTGTTTTTT.

V is TRBV9 and J is TRBJ1-3; possible D gene TRBD1, 6 bases. Trimming stripped 5 bases from V and 0 bases from J, with 12 bases between. Germline-derived CDR1 and CDR2 are SGDLS and YYNGEE. The CDR3 has 15 residues. The CDR3 sequence is CASSRDTYSGNTIYF. The CDR3 DNA sequence: TGTGCCAGCAGTCGGGACACATACTCTGGAAACACCATATATTTT.

The V gene is TRBV11-2, the J gene TRBJ1-1; weak D call: TRBD1 (5 bases). CDR1 is SGHAT and CDR2 is FQNNGV in the germline V gene. This CDR3 region has 16 residues. V was cut by 1 base and J by 1 base, with 13 bases left in between. The CDR3 region has the DNA TGTGCCAGCAGCTTAGCAGGGCGGCGGGGGAACACTGAAGCTTTCTTT. Translation: CASSLAGRRGNTEAFF.

This chain uses TRBV4-1 with TRBJ1-1; D is perhaps TRBD1 (6 bases). Trimming cost V 1 base and J 3 bases, with 18 bases left between them. Germline V gene lookup returns CDR1 MGHRA and CDR2 YSYEKL. This CDR3 has 17 residues. The CDR3: CASSQGGFRGVDTEAFF. CDR3 bases: TGCGCCAGCAGCCAAGGGGGGTTCAGGGGAGTTGACACTGAAGCTTTCTTT.

The CDR3 region is CASSEQEVPSGNTIYF. CDR3 nucleotide sequence: TGTGCCAGCAGTGAACAGGAGGTCCCCTCTGGAAACACCATATATTTT. This chain links TRBV6-1 with TRBJ1-3; D uncertain. This CDR3 has 16 residues. Germline V lookup: CDR1 MNHNS, CDR2 SASEGT. V lost 2 bases, J lost 0 bases, and 11 bases lay in between.